Presented here are 10 T cell receptor beta chains from one specimen sequenced in a study of metastatic and nonmetastatic thyroid tumors. TCRdb reanalyzed the PCR reads via MiXCR. In the table there are about 20,000 clones, 12% of which are singletons. The entire patient cohort was treatment-naive prior to thyroid surgery. The source material was blood. The origin of the receptors is a male donor with papillary thyroid cancer or a benign thyroid nodule (not recorded which). Some clones in this sample may be carry-over from other donors' samples.

The rearrangement uses TRBV12-3 or TRBV12-4 and TRBJ2-7; 9 bases agree with TRBD1. The CDR3 loop spans 14 amino acids. The ends lost 5 bases at V and 6 bases at J; junction bases unmatched: 8. CDR3 region: CASSLTGQGSEQYF. The CDR3 bases are TGTGCCAGCAGTCTGACGGGACAGGGATCCGAGCAGTACTTC.

The V and J genes are TRBV6-1 and TRBJ1-1, with a tentative D call TRBD1 (5 bases). CDR1 and CDR2 from the germline V gene are MNHNS and SASEGT. Trimming removed 6 bases at V and 1 base at J, with 12 bases between. This CDR3 region has 14 residues. The CDR3 loop is CASRRGGSNTEAFF. CDR3 bases: TGTGCCAGCAGGAGGGGAGGTTCGAACACTGAAGCTTTCTTT.

This clone was seen a handful of times. The junction departs from germline at one end; a sequencing error may be responsible. The chain is built from TRBV7-2 and TRBJ1-2; D possibly corresponds to TRBD1 (6 bases). CDR1 is SGHTA, CDR2 FQGNSA, per germline. There are 14 residues in the CDR3. The CDR3 DNA reads as TGCGCCAGCAGCCTTACAGGGACGGACTGTGGCTACACCTTC. Translation: CASSLTGTDCGYTF.

V and J are TRBV28 and TRBJ2-7; 9 nucleotides agree with TRBD2. J lost 0 bases, V lost 3 bases, and 6 bases had no gene match. CDR1 and CDR2 (germline): MDHEN, SYDVKM. The length of the CDR3 is 16 residues. CDR3 sequence (DNA): TGTGCCAGCAGTTTTACTAGCGGGTGGAGCTCCTACGAGCAGTACTTC. This translates into CASSFTSGWSSYEQYF. The full variable domain, completed using reference TRBV28 and TRBJ2-7, is DVKVTQSSRYLVKRTGEKVFLECVQDMDHENMFWYRQDPGLGLRLIYFSYDVKMKEKGDIPEGYSVSREKKERFSLILESASTNQTSMYLCASSFTSGWSSYEQYFGPGTRLTVT.

This clone was seen repeatedly, ten times or more. The rearrangement uses TRBV9 and TRBJ2-7; TRBD1 matches 8 bases. The CDR3 runs to 14 residues. V dropped 3 bases and J dropped 4; count of bases not matched to a gene: 6. Per the germline V gene, CDR1 is SGDLS and CDR2 is YYNGEE. This chain's CDR3 is CASSATTGGYEQYF. The CDR3 coding sequence is TGTGCCAGCAGCGCAACAACAGGGGGGTACGAGCAGTACTTC.

The V call is TRBV27, the J call TRBJ1-2; D uncertain. Germline V lookup: CDR1 MNHEY, CDR2 SMNVEV (reference sequence). This CDR3 has 15 residues. The germline V and J ends were trimmed by 4 bases and 2 bases, with 14 bases remaining between them. CDR3 sequence reads: CASSSGYLTNYGYTF. CDR3 DNA sequence: TGTGCCAGCAGTTCCGGCTACCTAACGAACTATGGCTACACCTTC.

This clone was counted ten times or more. The rearrangement links TRBV7-6 to TRBJ2-7; either TRBD1 or TRBD2 may supply D (5 bases each). The V end lost 5 bases, the J end lost 1 base, and 9 bases lay between the germline ends. This CDR3 region has 13 residues. CDR1 SGHVS and CDR2 FNYEAQ come from the germline V gene. The CDR3 DNA sequence: TGTGCCAGCAGCCGGGACGGATCCTACGAGCAGTACTTC. Translated: CASSRDGSYEQYF.

A few counts support this clone. The CDR3 end shows no conserved phenylalanine or tryptophan, and so a read error is likely. The rearrangement links TRBV7-2 to TRBJ1-6; 9 bases agree with TRBD1. There are 15 residues in the CDR3. CDR1 is SGHTA and CDR2 is FQGNSA in the germline V gene. V was pared by 6 bases and J by 12 bases, with 12 bases of the junction left unmatched. The CDR3 reads CASRSPGTGRLPLHS. CDR3 DNA sequence: TGTGCCAGCAGATCCCCCGGGACAGGGCGCTTACCCCTCCACTCT.

This clone is medium-sized by share. The chain combines TRBV6-5 with TRBJ1-1; perhaps TRBD1 as D (5 bases). CDR1 MNHEY and CDR2 SVGAGI come from the germline V gene. Trimming cost V 0 bases and J 7 bases, with 12 bases left between them. The CDR3 consists of 14 residues. As DNA, the CDR3 is TGTGCCAGCAGTTACTCCTCCAGGGTTGATGAAGCTTTCTTT. Its protein is CASSYSSRVDEAFF.

This clone was detected ten times or more. The chain links TRBV3-1 to TRBJ2-1; D is unresolved. V was pared by 1 base and J by 0 bases, with 10 bases between. Germline loops: CDR1 LGHDT, CDR2 YNNKEL (reference sequence). The CDR3 is made up of 16 amino acids. CDR3 bases: TGTGCCAGCAGCCAAGGTATAACCTACTCCTACAATGAGCAGTTCTTC. It is translated as CASSQGITYSYNEQFF.